Listed here are 8 T cell receptor beta chains from one sample, sequenced in a study of blood T cell repertoires in COVID-19. The data were produced by immunoSEQ multiplex PCR, yet TCRdb's version contains in-frame clones alone and is incomplete. The table has roughly 200,000 clones, 87% seen once. Sequencing input: peripheral blood. These receptors were taken from a man in his sixties with active or convalescent COVID-19.

The V gene is TRBV11-2, the J gene TRBJ2-5, with D maybe TRBD2 (6 bases). Germline V gene sequence: CDR1 SGHAT, CDR2 FQNNGV. V shed 0 bases and J shed 6 bases, with 23 bases lying between them. This CDR3 region has 18 residues. The CDR3 spells CASSLEAGHITGRKTQYF. CDR3 sequence (DNA): TGTGCCAGCAGCTTAGAGGCCGGCCACATCACCGGGAGAAAGACCCAGTACTTC.

The chain has TRBV5-3 and TRBJ1-6; D unclear. TRBV5-3 is an ORF, and what it does is uncertain. Trimming took off 6 bases at V and 7 bases at J, with 8 bases between the two ends. CDR3 size: 12 residues. This CDR3 is CARTYMNSPLHF. As DNA, the CDR3 is TGTGCCAGAACTTATATGAATTCACCCCTCCACTTT.

This clone has just a few counts. The chain links TRBV5-1 to TRBJ1-6; D is possibly TRBD1 (6 bases). The CDR3 totals 15 residues. Germline CDR1 reads SGHRS; CDR2 reads YFSETQ. V was cut by 0 bases and J by 5 bases, with 9 bases left in between. The CDR3 region has the DNA TGCGCCAGCAGCTTGGGACAGGTGGATAATTCACCCCTCCACTTT. Translating it yields CASSLGQVDNSPLHF. Looking up the rest from reference TRBV5-1 and TRBJ1-6 gives the full variable domain: KAGVTQTPRYLIKTRGQQVTLSCSPISGHRSVSWYQQTPGQGLQFLFEYFSETQRNKGNFPGRFSGRQFSNSRSEMNVSTLELGDSALYLCASSLGQVDNSPLHFGNGTRLTVT.

V and J are TRBV30 and TRBJ1-1; 8 bases match TRBD1. Germline CDR1 is GTSNPN and CDR2 is SVGIG (reference sequence). The V and J ends lost 3 bases and 6 bases, in that order; junction bases with no gene match: 6. The CDR3 consists of 13 residues. Here the CDR3 reads CAWRPGQAAEAFF. In DNA form, the CDR3 reads TGTGCCTGGAGACCGGGACAGGCGGCTGAAGCTTTCTTT.

As regards this clone: This CDR3 is also generated by other DNA sequences in the sample. The rearrangement uses TRBV9 and TRBJ2-5, with 7 bases identical to TRBD1. The CDR3 contains 13 residues. The ends lost 1 base at V and 4 bases at J; junction bases unmatched: 1. Per the germline V gene, CDR1 is SGDLS and CDR2 is YYNGEE. The CDR3 DNA sequence: TGTGCCAGCAGCGTACGACAGGGAGAGACCCAGTACTTC. Protein product: CASSVRQGETQYF. Full variable domain (rest looked up from reference TRBV9 and TRBJ2-5): DSGVTQTPKHLITATGQRVTLRCSPRSGDLSVYWYQQSLDQGLQFLIQYYNGEERAKGNILERFSAQQFPDLHSELNLSSLELGDSALYFCASSVRQGETQYFGPGTRLLVL.

This clone was detected only once. The chain uses TRBV7-2 and TRBJ1-3; possibly TRBD1 for D (6 bases). CDR1 and CDR2 (germline): SGHTA, FQGNSA. The CDR3 spans 15 residues. The V gene lost 5 bases and the J gene lost 7 bases, with 18 bases spanning the gap. Written as DNA, the CDR3 is TGTGCCAGCAGCGTCGGGACATTGTCGACTAACACCATATATTTT. It encodes CASSVGTLSTNTIYF.

The chain uses TRBV10-3 and TRBJ2-1; TRBD2 aligns across 11 bases. V shed 4 bases and J 7 bases; nucleotides not matched to a gene: 3. The CDR3 is 14 residues long. The germline V gene encodes CDR1 ENHRY and CDR2 SYGVKD. The CDR3 sequence: CAISGLAGPNEQFF. The CDR3 DNA reads as TGTGCCATCAGTGGACTAGCGGGGCCTAATGAGCAGTTCTTC.

In DNA, the CDR3 is TGCAGCGTCCGGACAGGCGGCTCTGGAAACACCATATATTTT. Translation: CSVRTGGSGNTIYF. J is TRBJ1-3 and V is TRBV29-1, with 7 positions matching TRBD1. This CDR3 contains 14 residues. Germline CDR1 SQVTM, CDR2 ANQGSEA. V lost 6 bases and J lost 0; bases outside the gene matches: 5.